This T cell receptor beta chain was retrieved from a study of T-cell reconstitution after alpha-beta-depleted transplantation in children. Library preparation (for TCRbeta) was performed with unique molecular identifiers. TCRdb processed the PCR reads anew with MiXCR; each CDR3 protein has one entry. This table holds more than 500,000 distinct CDR3 sequences, roughly 10% found once. This CDR3 has 17 residues. Per the germline V gene, CDR1 is SGHVS and CDR2 is FQNEAQ. V lost 2 bases and J 1 base, leaving 16 bases between the germline ends. The table lists this clonotype with many counts. The J gene is TRBJ2-3, the V gene TRBV7-8, with a possible D match to TRBD2 (5 bases). The sequence was obtained from a female patient aged 2-15 years who had a stem cell transplant for aplastic anemia, so the T cells may come from the graft donor. Sequenced material: PBMCs, mostly from graft donor cells, taken 180 days after TCRalphabeta/CD19-depleted stem cell transplant. The CDR3 reads CASSLRWRARGTDTQYF. In nucleotides, the CDR3 is TGTGCCAGCAGCTTACGGTGGCGGGCAAGAGGCACAGATACGCAGTATTTT.